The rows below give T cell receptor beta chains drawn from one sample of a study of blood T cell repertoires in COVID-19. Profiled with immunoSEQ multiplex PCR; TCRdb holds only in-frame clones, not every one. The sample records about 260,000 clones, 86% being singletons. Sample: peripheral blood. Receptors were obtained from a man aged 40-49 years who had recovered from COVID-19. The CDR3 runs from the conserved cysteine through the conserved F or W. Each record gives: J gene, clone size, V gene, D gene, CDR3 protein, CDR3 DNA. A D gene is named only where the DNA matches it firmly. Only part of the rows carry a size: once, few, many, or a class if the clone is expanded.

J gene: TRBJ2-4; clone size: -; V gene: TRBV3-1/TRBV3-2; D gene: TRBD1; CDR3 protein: CASSQDQDRGPKNIQYF; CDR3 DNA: TGTGCCAGCAGCCAAGATCAGGACAGGGGGCCCAAAAACATTCAGTACTTC
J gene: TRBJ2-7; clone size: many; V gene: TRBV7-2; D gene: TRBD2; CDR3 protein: CASSLRPPTSGRAYEQYF; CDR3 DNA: TGTGCCAGCAGCCTACGTCCCCCTACTAGCGGGAGGGCCTACGAGCAGTACTTC
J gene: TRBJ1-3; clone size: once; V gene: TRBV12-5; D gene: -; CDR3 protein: CASGSRTGVGGNTIYF; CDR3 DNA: TGTGCTAGTGGGTCAAGAACGGGGGTTGGTGGAAACACCATATATTTT
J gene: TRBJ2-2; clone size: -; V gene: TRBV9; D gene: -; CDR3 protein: CASSAGTRAGELFF; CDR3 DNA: TGTGCCAGCAGCGCCGGTACGAGGGCCGGGGAGCTGTTTTTT
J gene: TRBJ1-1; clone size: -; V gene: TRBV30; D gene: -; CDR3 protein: CATKLYRSEAFF; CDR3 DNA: TGTGCCACCAAGTTATACAGAAGTGAAGCTTTCTTT
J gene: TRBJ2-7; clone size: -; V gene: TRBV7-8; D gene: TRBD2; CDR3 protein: CASSSFEIRAGGSYEQYF; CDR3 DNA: TGTGCCAGCAGTAGCTTTGAAATACGAGCGGGGGGCTCCTACGAGCAGTACTTC
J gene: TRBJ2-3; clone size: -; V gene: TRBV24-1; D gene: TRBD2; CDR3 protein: CATSDPTAGARDTQYF; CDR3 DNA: TGTGCCACCAGTGACCCAACAGCGGGGGCCAGAGATACGCAGTATTTT
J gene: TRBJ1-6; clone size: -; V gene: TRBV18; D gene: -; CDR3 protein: CASSLGANNSPLHF; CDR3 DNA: TGTGCCAGCTCACTTGGGGCTAATAATTCACCCCTCCACTTT
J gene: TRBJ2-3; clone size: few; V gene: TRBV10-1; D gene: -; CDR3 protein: CASSESHGSTDTQYF; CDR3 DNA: TGCGCCAGCAGTGAGTCGCACGGGAGCACAGATACGCAGTATTTT
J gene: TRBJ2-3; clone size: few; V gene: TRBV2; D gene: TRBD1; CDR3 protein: CASSVQGPRMTDTQYF; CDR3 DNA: TGTGCCAGCAGTGTACAGGGGCCCCGAATGACAGATACGCAGTATTTT
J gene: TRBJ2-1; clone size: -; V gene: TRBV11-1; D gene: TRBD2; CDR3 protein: CASSLTSGRGFWEQFF; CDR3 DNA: TGTGCCAGCAGCTTGACTAGCGGGAGGGGGTTTTGGGAGCAGTTCTTC
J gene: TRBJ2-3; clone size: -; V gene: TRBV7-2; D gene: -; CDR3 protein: CASSSVRAWVPDTQYF; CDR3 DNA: TGTGCCAGCAGCTCCGTAAGAGCGTGGGTCCCTGATACGCAGTATTTT
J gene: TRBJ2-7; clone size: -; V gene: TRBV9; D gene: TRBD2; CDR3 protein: CASGTSGRAGYEQYF; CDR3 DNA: TGTGCCAGCGGAACTAGCGGGAGGGCCGGCTACGAGCAGTACTTC
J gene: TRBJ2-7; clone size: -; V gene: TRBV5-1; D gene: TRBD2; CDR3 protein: CASTKLAGVSSYEQYF; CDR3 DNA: TGCGCCAGCACCAAGCTAGCGGGAGTCTCCTCCTACGAGCAGTACTTC
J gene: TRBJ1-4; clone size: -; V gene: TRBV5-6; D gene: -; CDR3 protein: CASSRELTNEKLFF; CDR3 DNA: TGTGCCAGCAGCAGGGAGTTAACTAATGAAAAACTGTTTTTT
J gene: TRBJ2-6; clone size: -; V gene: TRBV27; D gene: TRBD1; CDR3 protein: CASSLGQLSGANVLTF; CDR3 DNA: TGTGCCAGCAGCCTGGGACAGCTCTCTGGGGCCAACGTCCTGACTTTC
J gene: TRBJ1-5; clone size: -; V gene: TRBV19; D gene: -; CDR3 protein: CASSFLNQPQHF; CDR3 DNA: TGTGCCAGTAGTTTCCTCAATCAGCCCCAGCATTTT
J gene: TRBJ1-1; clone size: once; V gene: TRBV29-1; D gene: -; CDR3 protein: CSVSRGSPTEAFF; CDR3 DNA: TGCAGCGTTAGCAGGGGCAGCCCTACTGAAGCTTTCTTT
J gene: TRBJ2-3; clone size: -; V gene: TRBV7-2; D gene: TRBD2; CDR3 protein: CASSSRAGEGTDTQYF; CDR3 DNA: TGTGCCAGCAGCTCCAGGGCGGGAGAAGGCACAGATACGCAGTATTTT
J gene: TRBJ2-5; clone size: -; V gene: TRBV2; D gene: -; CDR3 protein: CASSDSTGFQETQYF; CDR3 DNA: TGTGCCAGCAGTGATTCGACGGGGTTCCAAGAGACCCAGTACTTC
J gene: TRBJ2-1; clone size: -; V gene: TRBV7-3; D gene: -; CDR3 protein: CASSLTSYSYNEQFF; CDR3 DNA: TGTGCCAGCAGCTTAACGTCCTATTCCTACAATGAGCAGTTCTTC
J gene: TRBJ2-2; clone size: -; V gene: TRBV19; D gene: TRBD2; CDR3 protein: CASSMPRGLITINTGELFF; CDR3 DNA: TGTGCCAGTAGTATGCCCCGGGGACTAATTACAATTAACACCGGGGAGCTGTTTTTT
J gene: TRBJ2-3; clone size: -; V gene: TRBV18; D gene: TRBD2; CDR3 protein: CASSPLLAGPDTQYF; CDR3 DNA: TGTGCCAGCTCACCACTACTAGCGGGACCTGATACGCAGTATTTT
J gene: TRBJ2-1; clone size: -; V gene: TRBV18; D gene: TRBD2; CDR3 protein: CASSQASGGAAYNEQFF; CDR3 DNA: TGTGCCAGCTCACAGGCTAGCGGGGGGGCCGCCTACAATGAGCAGTTCTTC